This T cell receptor (beta chain) originates from a study of Ad26.COV2.S vaccination and SARS-CoV-2 variants. The assay was immunoSEQ multiplex PCR, and TCRdb's table has in-frame clones only and misses some. The sample records fewer than 400,000 clones, 70% to 90% being singletons. General study points: Substantial breadth in spike-specific CD8+ and CD4+ T cell responses was reportedly seen after vaccination. Placebo recipients showed lower spike-specific TCR breadth than vaccinees.

With regard to this clone: Its antigen remains unknown.

Treatment denoted: around 19 received Ad26.COV2.S at low or high dose, single or two shots; roughly 5 received placebo; per-sample allocation not given. Collection of samples fell on day 63 after the first vaccine or placebo injection. CDR3 length: 14 residues. Trimming removed 8 bases from V and 1 base from J, with 14 bases in between. Germline V lookup: CDR1 MDHEN, CDR2 SYDVKM. The rearrangement joins TRBV28 to TRBJ2-5; D unclear. This TCR was sampled from a person between 18 and 65 years old who received the Ad26.COV2.S COVID-19 vaccine or a placebo. Sequencing was performed on peripheral blood, taken in a trial of Ad26.COV2.S vaccine versus placebo. Written as DNA, the CDR3 is TGTGCCAGCTCTCGAGCGTACATCCAAGAGACCCAGTACTTC. Translation gives CASSRAYIQETQYF.